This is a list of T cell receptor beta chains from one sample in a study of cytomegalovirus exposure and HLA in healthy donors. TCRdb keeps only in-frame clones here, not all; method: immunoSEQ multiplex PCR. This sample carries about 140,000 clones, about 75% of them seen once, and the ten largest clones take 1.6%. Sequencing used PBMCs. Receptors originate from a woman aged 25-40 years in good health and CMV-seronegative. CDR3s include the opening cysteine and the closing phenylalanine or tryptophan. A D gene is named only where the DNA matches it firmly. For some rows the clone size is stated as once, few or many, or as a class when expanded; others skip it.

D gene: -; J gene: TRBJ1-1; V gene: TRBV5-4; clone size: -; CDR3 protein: CASSLGDKNTEAFF; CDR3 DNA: TGTGCCAGCAGCTTGGGCGACAAGAACACTGAAGCTTTCTTT
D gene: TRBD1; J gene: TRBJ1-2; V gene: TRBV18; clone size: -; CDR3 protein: CASSPRQGVGYGYTF; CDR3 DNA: TGTGCCAGCTCACCACGACAGGGGGTGGGCTATGGCTACACCTTC
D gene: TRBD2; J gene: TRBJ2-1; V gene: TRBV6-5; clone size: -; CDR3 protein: CASRRGGVGEQFF; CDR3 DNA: TGTGCCTCTCGGCGCGGGGGGGTAGGTGAGCAGTTCTTC
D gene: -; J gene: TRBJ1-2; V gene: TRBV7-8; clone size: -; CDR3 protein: CASSLNRETAYGYTF; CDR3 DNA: TGTGCCAGCAGCTTGAACAGGGAAACGGCCTATGGCTACACCTTC
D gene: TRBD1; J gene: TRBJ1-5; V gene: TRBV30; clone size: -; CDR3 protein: CACSTGGDQPQHF; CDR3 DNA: TGTGCCTGCTCGACAGGGGGCGATCAGCCCCAGCATTTT
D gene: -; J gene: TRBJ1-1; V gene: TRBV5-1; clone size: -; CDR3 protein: CASSPTGFTEAFF; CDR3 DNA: TGCGCCAGCAGCCCAACAGGGTTCACTGAAGCTTTCTTT
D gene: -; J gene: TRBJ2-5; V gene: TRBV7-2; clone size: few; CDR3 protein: CASSLELRAETQYF; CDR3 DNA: TGTGCCAGCAGCTTAGAACTTAGAGCGGAGACCCAGTACTTC
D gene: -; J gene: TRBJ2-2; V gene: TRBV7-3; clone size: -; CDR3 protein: CASSLSTGNTGELFF; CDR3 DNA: TGTGCCAGCAGCTTAAGTACAGGGAACACCGGGGAGCTGTTTTTT
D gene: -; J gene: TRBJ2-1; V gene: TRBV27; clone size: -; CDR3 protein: CASSRLSGISLRFF; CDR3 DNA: TGTGCCAGCAGCAGACTATCCGGGATAAGTCTGCGGTTCTTC
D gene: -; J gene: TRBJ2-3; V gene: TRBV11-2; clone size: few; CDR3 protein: CASRGTRRLPDTQYF; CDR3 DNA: TGTGCCAGCAGAGGTACTAGGAGATTACCAGATACGCAGTATTTT
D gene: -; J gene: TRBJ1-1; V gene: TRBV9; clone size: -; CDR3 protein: CASSVMGVNTEAFF; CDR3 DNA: TGTGCCAGCAGCGTAATGGGAGTGAACACTGAAGCCTTCTTT
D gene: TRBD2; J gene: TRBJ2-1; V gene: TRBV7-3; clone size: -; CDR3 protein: CASSSQGRGGWDEQFF; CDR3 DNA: TGTGCCAGCAGCTCCCAGGGGCGGGGGGGCTGGGATGAGCAGTTCTTC
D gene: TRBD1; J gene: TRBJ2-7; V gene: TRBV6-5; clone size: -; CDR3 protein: CASRDPGQGAYEQYF; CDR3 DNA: TGTGCCAGCAGGGACCCGGGACAGGGGGCCTACGAGCAGTACTTC
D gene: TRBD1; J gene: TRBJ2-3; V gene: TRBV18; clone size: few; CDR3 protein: CASSPRTGPSTDTQYF; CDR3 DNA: TGTGCCAGCTCACCTCGGACAGGACCTAGCACAGATACGCAGTATTTT
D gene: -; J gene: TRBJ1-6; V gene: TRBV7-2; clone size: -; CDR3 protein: CASSLDPLSSYNSPLHF; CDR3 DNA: TGTGCCAGCAGCTTAGACCCTTTGAGCTCCTATAATTCACCCCTCCACTTT
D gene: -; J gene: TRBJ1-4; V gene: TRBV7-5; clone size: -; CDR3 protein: CARGRTGPTNEKLFF; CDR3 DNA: TGTGCCAGAGGCCGGACAGGTCCAACTAATGAAAAACTGTTTTTT